The 3 T cell receptor beta chains below all came from one sample that was sequenced in a study of vaccination and CD4 T cells after COVID-19. The antigens for these receptors are not known. The sample's treatment: roughly ten-day PBMC culture with coronavirus spike peptide pools or control peptides (ViraFEST assay). At the Johns Hopkins FTIC core, DNA taken from cultured CD4+ T cells was sequenced by way of the Oncomine TCR Beta short-read assay. TCRdb reprocessed the PCR reads via MiXCR and lists one record per CDR3 protein. The table shows about 20,000 distinct CDR3 sequences, with approximately 32% occurring only once. The sequencing sample was made of cultured CD4+ T cells from blood. These receptors originate from a human donor with COVID-19.

This clonotype was seen more than once but under ten times. This CDR3 is CSAPPGGRTDTQYF. Here the CDR3 DNA reads TGCAGTGCACCCCCGGGGGGACGCACAGATACGCAGTATTTT. The gene calls are TRBV20-1 and TRBJ2-3; 7 nucleotides match TRBD2. The CDR3 extends over 14 amino acids. Germline V gives CDR1 DFQATT, CDR2 SNEGSKA (reference sequence). V dropped 6 bases and J dropped 1; count of bases not matched to a gene: 7.

The table lists this clonotype with a few counts. The chain couples TRBV6-1 to TRBJ2-5; the D gene is possibly TRBD2 (6 bases). CDR3 length: 13 amino acids. The V gene's germline CDR1 is MNHNS and CDR2 SASEGT. Trimming left V 6 bases short and J 2 bases short, with 10 bases between. The CDR3 nucleotides read TGTGCCAGCAGAGAGACTAGACAAGAGACCCAGTACTTC. Encoded protein: CASRETRQETQYF.

This clonotype turned up a few times. The chain carries TRBV27 and TRBJ2-1; TRBD2 matches 10 bases. V lost 5 bases, J lost 4 bases, and 8 bases stayed unmatched. This CDR3 spans 16 amino acids. Germline CDR1 reads MNHEY; CDR2 reads SMNVEV (reference sequence). Here the CDR3 reads CASSLRGTSAYNEQFF. The CDR3 region has the DNA TGTGCCAGCAGTCTTAGGGGGACTAGCGCTTACAATGAGCAGTTCTTC.